This T cell receptor beta chain was identified in a study of T cell changes during pregnancy in multiple sclerosis. TCRdb's copy holds only in-frame clones and misses some; the assay was immunoSEQ multiplex PCR. The repertoire consists of around 69,000 clones, with roughly nine tenths occurring once and the leading ten covering 2% to 2.5%. This clone was seen a single time. The clonotype comes from a female donor in good health, enrolled as a control in a pregnancy study. Sequencing was performed on peripheral blood, taken in the second trimester of pregnancy.

CDR3 nucleotides: TGTGCCAGTAGTATTGCACTAGCGGGGGGTAATGAGCAGTTCTTC. Encoded protein: CASSIALAGGNEQFF. The chain joins TRBV19 to TRBJ2-1; 12 nucleotides match TRBD2. With 3 bases clipped from V and 7 bases from J, the junction kept 4 bases outside the gene matches. The V gene's germline CDR1 is LNHDA and CDR2 SQIVND (reference sequence). The CDR3 has 15 amino acids.